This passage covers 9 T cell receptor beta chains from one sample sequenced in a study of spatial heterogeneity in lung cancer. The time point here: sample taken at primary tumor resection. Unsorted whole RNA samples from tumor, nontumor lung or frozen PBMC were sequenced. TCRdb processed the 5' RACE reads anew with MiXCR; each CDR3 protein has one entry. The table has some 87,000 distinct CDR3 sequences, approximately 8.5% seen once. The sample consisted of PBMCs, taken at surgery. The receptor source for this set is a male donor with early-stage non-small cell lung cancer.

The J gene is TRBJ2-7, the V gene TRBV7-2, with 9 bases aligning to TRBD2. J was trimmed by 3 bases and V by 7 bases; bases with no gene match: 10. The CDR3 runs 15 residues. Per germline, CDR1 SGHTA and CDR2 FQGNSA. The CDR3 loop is CASTLTLAGYYEQYF. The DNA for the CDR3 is TGTGCCAGCACCCTGACCCTAGCGGGGTACTACGAGCAGTACTTC. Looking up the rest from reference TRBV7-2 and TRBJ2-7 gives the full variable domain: GAGVSQSPSNKVTEKGKDVELRCDPISGHTALYWYRQSLGQGLEFLIYFQGNSAPDKSGLPSDRFSAERTGGSVSTLTIQRTQQEDSAVYLCASTLTLAGYYEQYFGPGTRLTVT.

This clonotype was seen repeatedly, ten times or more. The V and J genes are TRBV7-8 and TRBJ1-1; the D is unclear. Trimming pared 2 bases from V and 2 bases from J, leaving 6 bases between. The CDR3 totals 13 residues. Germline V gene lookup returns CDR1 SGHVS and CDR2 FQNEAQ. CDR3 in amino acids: CASSLSVNTEAFF. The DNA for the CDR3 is TGTGCCAGCAGCTTATCGGTAAACACTGAAGCTTTCTTT. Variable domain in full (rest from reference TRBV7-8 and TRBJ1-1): GAGVSQSPRYKVAKRGQDVALRCDPISGHVSLFWYQQALGQGPEFLTYFQNEAQLDKSGLPSDRFFAERPEGSVSTLKIQRTQQEDSAVYLCASSLSVNTEAFFGQGTRLTVV.

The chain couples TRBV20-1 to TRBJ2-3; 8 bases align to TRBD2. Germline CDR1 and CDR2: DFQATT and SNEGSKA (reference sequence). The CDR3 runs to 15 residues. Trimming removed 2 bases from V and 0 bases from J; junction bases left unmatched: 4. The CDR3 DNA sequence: TGCAGTGCTAGATCGTTAGCGGGAAGCACAGATACGCAGTATTTT. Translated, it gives CSARSLAGSTDTQYF.

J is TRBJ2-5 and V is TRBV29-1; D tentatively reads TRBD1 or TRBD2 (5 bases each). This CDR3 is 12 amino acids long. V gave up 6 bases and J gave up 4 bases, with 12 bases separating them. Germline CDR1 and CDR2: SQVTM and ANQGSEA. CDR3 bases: TGCAGCGTAAACATCGGGGCAGAGACCCAGTACTTC. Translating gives CSVNIGAETQYF.

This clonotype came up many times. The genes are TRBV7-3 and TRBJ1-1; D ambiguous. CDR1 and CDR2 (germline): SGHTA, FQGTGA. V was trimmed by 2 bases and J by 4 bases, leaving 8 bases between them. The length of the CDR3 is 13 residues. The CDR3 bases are TGTGCCAGCAGCTTAGGAGTAGGCACTGAAGCTTTCTTT. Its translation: CASSLGVGTEAFF.

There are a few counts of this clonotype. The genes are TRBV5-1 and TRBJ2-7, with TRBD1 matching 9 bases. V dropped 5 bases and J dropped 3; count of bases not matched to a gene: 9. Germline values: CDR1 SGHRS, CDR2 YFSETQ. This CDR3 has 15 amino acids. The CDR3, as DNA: TGCGCCAGCAGTTTCATACAGGGGGCGAGCTACGAGCAGTACTTC. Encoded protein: CASSFIQGASYEQYF.

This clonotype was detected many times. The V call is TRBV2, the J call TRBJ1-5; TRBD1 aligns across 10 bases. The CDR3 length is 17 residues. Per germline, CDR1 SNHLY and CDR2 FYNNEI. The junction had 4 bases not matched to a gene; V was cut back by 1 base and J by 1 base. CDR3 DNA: TGTGCCAGCAGTGAAGTATGGGACAGGGGCAGCAATCAGCCCCAGCATTTT. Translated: CASSEVWDRGSNQPQHF.

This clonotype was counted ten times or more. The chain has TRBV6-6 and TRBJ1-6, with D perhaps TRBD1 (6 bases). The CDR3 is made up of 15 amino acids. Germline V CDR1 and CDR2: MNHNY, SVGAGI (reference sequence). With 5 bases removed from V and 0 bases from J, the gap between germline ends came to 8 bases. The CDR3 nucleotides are TGTGCCAGCAGTGACAGGAGCTCCTATAATTCACCCCTCCACTTT. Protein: CASSDRSSYNSPLHF.

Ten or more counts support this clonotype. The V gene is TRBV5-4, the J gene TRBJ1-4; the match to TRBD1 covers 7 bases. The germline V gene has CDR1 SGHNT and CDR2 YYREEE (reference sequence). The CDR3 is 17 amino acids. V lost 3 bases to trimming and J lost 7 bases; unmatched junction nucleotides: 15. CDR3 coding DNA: TGTGCCAGCAGCTCCCAGACAGGGCCTCCGGGAGGTGAAAAACTGTTTTTT. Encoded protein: CASSSQTGPPGGEKLFF.